These 29 T cell receptor beta chains share one sample of origin, sequenced in a study of T-cell memory formation after mild COVID-19. Via MiXCR, TCRdb re-called the 5' RACE reads, giving one row per CDR3 protein. The sample lists 350,000 to 450,000 distinct CDR3 sequences; around 27% were seen once. The sequencing sample was made of PBMCs or a T cell subset sorted from them (not recorded which). The receptors stem from an adult woman who had mild COVID-19 (a few samples of this study predate the infection). Cell type and time point are not known.

The genes are TRBV9 and TRBJ1-2; D is perhaps TRBD1 (5 bases). The V end was cut by 0 bases, the J end by 4 bases, with 13 bases between. This CDR3 region has 15 residues. Germline V lookup: CDR1 SGDLS, CDR2 YYNGEE. The CDR3 nucleotides read TGTGCCAGCAGCGTAGCGGGACGTTTAGTCTATGGCTACACCTTC. Translated: CASSVAGRLVYGYTF.

There are a few counts of this clonotype. J is TRBJ2-7 and V is TRBV4-3; D gene uncertain. With 0 bases removed from V and 3 bases from J, the gap between germline ends came to 6 bases. CDR1 and CDR2 (germline): LGHNA, YSLEER. The CDR3 totals 13 residues. CDR3 nucleotides: TGCGCCAGCAGCCAAGATACGCTCTACGAGCAGTACTTC. This codes for CASSQDTLYEQYF.

This clonotype was detected a few times. CDR3 DNA sequence: TGTGCCAGCAGCGTAGGGGGACACCGAACTGAAGCTTTCTTT. It codes for CASSVGGHRTEAFF. This rearrangement joins TRBV9 to TRBJ1-1; tentative D call: TRBD1 (6 bases). Germline-derived CDR1 and CDR2 are SGDLS and YYNGEE. The CDR3 loop spans 14 amino acids. The ends were cut back, 0 bases at V and 5 bases at J, with 11 bases in the middle. Full variable domain (missing parts from reference TRBV9 and TRBJ1-1): DSGVTQTPKHLITATGQRVTLRCSPRSGDLSVYWYQQSLDQGLQFLIQYYNGEERAKGNILERFSAQQFPDLHSELNLSSLELGDSALYFCASSVGGHRTEAFFGQGTRLTVV.

This clonotype has just one count. The chain uses TRBV24-1 and TRBJ1-5, with a tentative D call TRBD1 (5 bases). The CDR3 runs to 14 residues. V lost 2 bases and J 7 bases, leaving 11 bases between the germline ends. The germline V gene has CDR1 KGHDR and CDR2 SFDVKD. The CDR3 DNA follows: TGTGCCACCAGTGATTATGGGGGGATGCAGCCCCAGCATTTT. It is translated as CATSDYGGMQPQHF.

This rearrangement joins TRBV12-3 or TRBV12-4 to TRBJ2-7; the D gene is possibly TRBD2 (6 bases). V was shortened by 7 bases and J by 7 bases, with 11 bases between the two germline ends. The CDR3 has 11 residues. Here the CDR3 reads CASMLRGEQYF. CDR3 coding DNA: TGTGCCAGCATGTTACGGGGGGAGCAGTACTTC.

V is TRBV12-3 or TRBV12-4 and J is TRBJ2-5; D may be TRBD2 (5 bases). This CDR3 contains 14 residues. V gave up 1 base and J gave up 4 bases, with 10 bases separating them. CDR3 nucleotide sequence: TGTGCCAGCAGTTTAGGAGGAGGAGGAGAGACCCAGTACTTC. Its protein product is CASSLGGGGETQYF.

The CDR3 sequence is CASSVARNRVPDTQYF. The DNA of the CDR3 is TGTGCCAGCAGCGTAGCCCGGAACAGGGTTCCAGATACGCAGTATTTT. The genes are TRBV9 and TRBJ2-3; D might be TRBD1 (6 bases). The CDR3 consists of 16 residues. The germline V and J ends were trimmed by 0 bases and 4 bases, with 15 bases remaining between them. The germline CDR1 and CDR2 sequences are SGDLS and YYNGEE.

J is TRBJ2-3 and V is TRBV6-6, with a possible D match to TRBD2 (6 bases). Germline CDR1 and CDR2: MNHNY and SVGAGI (reference sequence). CDR3 length: 17 residues. V was trimmed by 1 base and J by 3 bases, leaving 17 bases between them. CDR3 residues: CASSYFPLGSGTDTQYF. CDR3 in DNA: TGTGCCAGCAGTTACTTCCCTCTCGGGAGCGGGACAGATACGCAGTATTTT.

This clonotype appeared a few times. The chain combines TRBV2 with TRBJ2-1; no reliable D call. There are 12 residues in the CDR3. Germline V gives CDR1 SNHLY, CDR2 FYNNEI. The V and J ends lost 5 bases and 10 bases respectively, with 12 bases between them. CDR3 residues: CASSPMGWEQFF. In DNA form, the CDR3 reads TGTGCCAGCAGTCCTATGGGGTGGGAGCAGTTCTTC.

This rearrangement joins TRBV19 to TRBJ2-7; 9 nucleotides align to TRBD1. There are 14 residues in the CDR3. J was trimmed by 7 bases and V by 5 bases; bases with no gene match: 9. Germline values: CDR1 LNHDA, CDR2 SQIVND (reference sequence). CDR3 protein: CASSSGTGYREQYF. The CDR3 DNA sequence: TGTGCCAGTAGTTCCGGGACAGGGTATCGGGAGCAGTACTTC.

This clonotype has only a few counts. The V and J genes are TRBV5-4 and TRBJ2-1, with D possibly TRBD2 on 6 matching bases. The CDR3 consists of 12 residues. V was trimmed by 7 bases and J by 4 bases, leaving 9 bases between them. Germline-derived CDR1 and CDR2 are SGHNT and YYREEE (reference sequence). The CDR3 region is CASGRKYNEQFF. The CDR3 region has the DNA TGTGCCAGCGGGAGGAAATACAATGAGCAGTTCTTC. Complete variable domain (other parts from reference TRBV5-4 and TRBJ2-1): ETGVTQSPTHLIKTRGQQVTLRCSSQSGHNTVSWYQQALGQGPQFIFQYYREEENGRGNFPPRFSGLQFPNYSSELNVNALELDDSALYLCASGRKYNEQFFGPGTRLTVL.

The J gene is TRBJ2-3, the V gene TRBV19; D unclear. The CDR3 consists of 14 residues. V lost 1 base and J lost 6, with 11 bases in between. In germline, CDR1 is LNHDA, CDR2 SQIVND (reference sequence). Here the CDR3 DNA reads TGTGCCAGTAGTATAGCGGGTCTGGGCGATACGCAGTATTTT. It specifies CASSIAGLGDTQYF.

The rearrangement joins TRBV5-1 to TRBJ2-2; D might be TRBD1 or TRBD2, each matching 6 bases. Trimming removed 4 bases from V and 6 bases from J, with 13 bases in between. Looked up from germline, CDR1 is SGHRS and CDR2 is YFSETQ. This CDR3 has 14 amino acids. CDR3 sequence reads: CASSPFGGPGELFF. CDR3 DNA: TGCGCCAGCAGCCCTTTCGGGGGCCCCGGGGAGCTGTTTTTT.

This clonotype has more than one count but fewer than ten. V gene TRBV11-3 combines with J gene TRBJ2-1, with 7 bases fitting TRBD1. The CDR3 has 15 residues. V trimming: 1 base; J trimming: 7 bases; junction bases outside the gene matches: 7. Germline CDR1 reads SGHNT; CDR2 reads YENEEA. The CDR3 nucleotides are TGTGCCAGCAGCTTAGCCGGGACAGAAGAAAATGAGCAGTTCTTC. As protein: CASSLAGTEENEQFF.

This clonotype showed up just a few times. CDR3 sequence: CSVDGTRSGPDYGYTF. In DNA form, the CDR3 reads TGCAGCGTTGATGGCACCAGGTCCGGGCCAGACTATGGCTACACCTTC. The chain employs TRBV29-1 and TRBJ1-2; D remains unclear. The CDR3 loop spans 16 amino acids. Germline values: CDR1 SQVTM, CDR2 ANQGSEA. Between the trimmed V and J ends, which lost 3 bases and 3 bases, there was a span of 20 bases.

This clonotype has just a few counts. CDR3: CASSQDRTPNYGYTF. Written as DNA, the CDR3 is TGTGCCAGCAGCCAAGATCGGACACCCAACTATGGCTACACCTTC. The V call is TRBV4-2, the J call TRBJ1-2; D perhaps matches TRBD1 (5 bases). This CDR3 has 15 amino acids. V lost 0 bases and J lost 2, with 10 bases in between. The germline CDR1 and CDR2 sequences are LGHNA and YNFKEQ.

The chain uses TRBV11-2 and TRBJ1-2; TRBD1 agrees at 11 bases. Trimming cost V 5 bases and J 4 bases; bases outside gene matches: 3. Germline V gives CDR1 SGHAT, CDR2 FQNNGV. This CDR3 region has 14 residues. CDR3: CASSPDRGPYGYTF. In DNA, the CDR3 is TGTGCCAGCAGCCCGGACAGGGGGCCCTATGGCTACACCTTC.

This chain uses TRBV7-9 with TRBJ2-3; 8 nucleotides agree with TRBD1. Germline CDR1 and CDR2: SEHNR and FQNEAQ (reference sequence). The CDR3 consists of 17 residues. V gave up 1 base and J gave up 0 bases; unmatched junction bases: 6. For the CDR3, the DNA is TGTGCCAGCAGCTTAGAGTATGGGGACAGGAGCACAGATACGCAGTATTTT. It translates to CASSLEYGDRSTDTQYF.

This clonotype was seen more than once but under ten times. The chain links TRBV29-1 to TRBJ2-5, with unresolved D. The length of the CDR3 is 12 residues. Germline V gene data show CDR1 as SQVTM and CDR2 as ANQGSEA. V was trimmed by 6 bases and J by 1 base, leaving 9 bases between them. CDR3 nucleotides: TGCAGCGTCGACATTTCCCAAGAGACCCAGTACTTC. Translated: CSVDISQETQYF.

The chain couples TRBV25-1 to TRBJ2-6, with D possibly being TRBD1 or TRBD2 (5 bases each). The CDR3 extends over 15 amino acids. Deletions cut 6 bases from V and 0 bases from J, with 9 bases between. Germline V gene sequence: CDR1 MGHDK, CDR2 SYGVNS. CDR3 nucleotide sequence: TGTGCCAGCAGCCCAGGGACCTCTGGGGCCAACGTCCTGACTTTC. Its translation: CASSPGTSGANVLTF.

In this sample, this clonotype is medium-sized (0.01 to 0.1%). This sequence joins TRBV5-1 and TRBJ2-2; no reliable D call. The CDR3 sequence is 12 residues long. CDR1 and CDR2 (germline): SGHRS, YFSETQ. Trimming took 5 bases from V and 4 from J, leaving 6 bases between them. Here the CDR3 DNA reads TGCGCCAGCAGTTGGGTCACCGGGGAGCTGTTTTTT. As protein: CASSWVTGELFF.

This chain links TRBV12-3 or TRBV12-4 with TRBJ1-2; perhaps TRBD1 as D (5 bases). Trimming removed 6 bases at V and 8 bases at J, with 13 bases between. The CDR3 extends over 12 amino acids. CDR3 sequence: CASRRGTRGYTF. In DNA, the CDR3 is TGTGCCAGCAGACGGGGGACGCGAGGCTACACCTTC.

This clonotype occurred many times. The genes are TRBV4-3 and TRBJ2-7, with 9 bases aligning to TRBD2. CDR1 is LGHNA, CDR2 YSLEER, per germline. The CDR3 contains 15 residues. Losses at the gene ends were 0 bases for V and 3 bases for J; bases not matched to a gene: 3. Written as DNA, the CDR3 is TGCGCCAGCAGCCAAGAAGCTAGCGGGAACTACGAGCAGTACTTC. Protein sequence: CASSQEASGNYEQYF.

This clonotype has more than one count but fewer than ten. V is TRBV3-1 and J is TRBJ1-1; the D is unclear. Trimming took off 0 bases at V and 7 bases at J, with 3 bases between the two ends. CDR3 length equals 11 residues. CDR1 and CDR2 from the germline V gene are LGHDT and YNNKEL (reference sequence). The CDR3 here is CASSQDLEAFF. DNA of the CDR3: TGTGCCAGCAGCCAAGATCTTGAAGCTTTCTTT.

This chain joins TRBV9 and TRBJ2-3; no clear D. The CDR3 extends over 11 amino acids. Deletions cut 5 bases from V and 6 bases from J, with 7 bases between. CDR1 is SGDLS, CDR2 YYNGEE, per germline. In DNA form, the CDR3 reads TGTGCCAGCAGTAACATTGATACGCAGTATTTT. This codes for CASSNIDTQYF.

V usage is TRBV24-1 and J usage is TRBJ2-1; the D is unclear. The germline gives CDR1 KGHDR, CDR2 SFDVKD. The CDR3 sequence is 14 residues long. Deletions cut 3 bases from V and 7 bases from J, with 12 bases between. The CDR3 is CATSDDPLGNEQFF. CDR3 nucleotide sequence: TGTGCCACCAGTGATGACCCCTTGGGGAATGAGCAGTTCTTC.

This clonotype was observed a handful of times. This chain connects TRBV3-2 to TRBJ2-7; TRBD1 is taken as the D call from the table, unchecked against the DNA. TRBV3-2 is recorded as a pseudogene. There are 14 residues in the CDR3. The CDR3, as DNA: TGTGCCAGCAGCCAAGATAGGGGGGAATACGAGCAGTACTTC. This translates into CASSQDRGEYEQYF.

This clonotype was found a few times. J is TRBJ2-7 and V is TRBV7-9, with D possibly TRBD1 on 6 matching bases. The germline CDR1 and CDR2 sequences are SEHNR and FQNEAQ (reference sequence). There are 14 residues in the CDR3. V lost 5 bases, J lost 6 bases, and 17 bases lay in between. CDR3 protein: CASSPPQGRFEQYF. The CDR3 nucleotides are TGTGCCAGCAGCCCCCCCCAGGGGCGATTCGAGCAGTACTTC.

This clonotype was counted only a few times. This chain uses TRBV12-3 or TRBV12-4 with TRBJ1-1, with 7 positions matching TRBD1. V lost 10 bases, J lost 0 bases, and 17 bases stayed unmatched. The CDR3 is made up of 17 amino acids. The CDR3 here is CATRGFLSYYLNTEAFF. Here the CDR3 DNA reads TGTGCCACCAGGGGGTTTCTATCTTATTACTTGAACACTGAAGCTTTCTTT.